Following are 20 T cell receptor beta chains from one sample sequenced in a study of shared clonotypes between healthy human individuals. Measured with immunoSEQ multiplex PCR; TCRdb has only the in-frame clones, and not every one. The data hold approximately 2,200,000 clones, with 85% to 95% observed a single time. Naivety among CD8 cells was defined by CD45RO negativity and positive CCR7 selection, thereby excluding terminally differentiated effector memory CD45RA+ cells. Sequencing was performed on naive CD8+ T cells from PBMCs. The receptor set was obtained from a man aged 18 to 29 in good health. Some clones in this sample may be carry-over from other donors' samples.

Remarks on this clone: Other DNA sequences from this sample encode an identical CDR3 as well. The J gene is TRBJ2-7, the V gene TRBV19; D unclear. Germline V gene sequence: CDR1 LNHDA, CDR2 SQIVND (reference sequence). Trimming removed 6 bases from V and 3 bases from J, with 6 bases in between. The CDR3 runs 11 residues. The CDR3 loop is CASSLGYEQYF. CDR3 nucleotides: TGTGCCAGTAGCCTCGGCTACGAGCAGTACTTC.

The V gene is TRBV25-1, the J gene TRBJ1-5; D is undetermined. V lost 5 bases, J lost 4 bases, and 15 bases lay in between. Germline-derived CDR1 and CDR2 are MGHDK and SYGVNS. There are 15 residues in the CDR3. The CDR3 sequence is CASSPWGEGNQPQHF. CDR3 nucleotides: TGTGCCAGCAGTCCCTGGGGAGAAGGTAATCAGCCCCAGCATTTT.

The CDR3 DNA is TGCAGCGTTGAAGATCAGTCCTTTTGGTATGGCTACACCTTC. It specifies CSVEDQSFWYGYTF. This sequence joins TRBV29-1 and TRBJ1-2; D uncertain. Germline V gene sequence: CDR1 SQVTM, CDR2 ANQGSEA. Trimming removed 0 bases at V and 5 bases at J, with 13 bases between. The CDR3 consists of 14 residues.

The V gene is TRBV29-1, the J gene TRBJ2-1; 11 nucleotides agree with TRBD2. Trimming at V came to 7 bases and at J to 7 bases, leaving 18 bases not matched to a gene. The CDR3 spans 17 residues. Germline CDR1 and CDR2: SQVTM and ANQGSEA. The CDR3 nucleotides are TGCAGCGCTGGGGGGGTAGATAGCGGGAGGGTCTCGAATGAGCAGTTCTTC. It translates to CSAGGVDSGRVSNEQFF.

This chain connects TRBV7-8 to TRBJ2-7; D might be TRBD1 (5 bases). From germline, CDR1 is SGHVS and CDR2 FQNEAQ. The CDR3 spans 13 residues. With 5 bases removed from V and 2 bases from J, the gap between germline ends came to 10 bases. In nucleotides, the CDR3 is TGTGCCAGCAGCGGCAGGGTCCCCTACGAGCAGTACTTC. Its protein is CASSGRVPYEQYF.

V and J are TRBV7-2 and TRBJ1-1, with D possibly matching TRBD1 (6 bases). The CDR3 consists of 14 residues. Between the trimmed V and J ends, which lost 6 bases and 7 bases, there was a span of 18 bases. Looked up from germline, CDR1 is SGHTA and CDR2 is FQGNSA. CDR3 coding DNA: TGTGCCAGCAGACCTACAGGGTTTGGGTTTGAAGCTTTCTTT. The encoded protein is CASRPTGFGFEAFF.

Of note for this clone: The same CDR3 also results from other DNA sequences found in this sample. The chain joins TRBV9 to TRBJ1-2; TRBD1 might be the D (6 bases). Germline-derived CDR1 and CDR2 are SGDLS and YYNGEE. Trimming removed 6 bases at V and 2 bases at J, with 8 bases between. The CDR3 totals 12 residues. The CDR3 DNA sequence: TGTGCCAGCACTCAGGGGAACTATGGCTACACCTTC. It is translated as CASTQGNYGYTF. The whole variable domain, filled in from reference TRBV9 and TRBJ1-2, reads DSGVTQTPKHLITATGQRVTLRCSPRSGDLSVYWYQQSLDQGLQFLIQYYNGEERAKGNILERFSAQQFPDLHSELNLSSLELGDSALYFCASTQGNYGYTFGSGTRLTVV.

CDR3 DNA: TGTGCCAGCAGTCAATACCGGACTAGCGACGAGCAGTACTTC. Translating gives CASSQYRTSDEQYF. This rearrangement joins TRBV6-6 to TRBJ2-7; 9 bases match TRBD2. Trimming took 5 bases from V and 5 from J; bases not matched to a gene: 7. The CDR3 extends over 14 amino acids. The germline V gene encodes CDR1 MNHNY and CDR2 SVGAGI (reference sequence).

This chain links TRBV28 with TRBJ1-1; 9 positions match TRBD1. Trimming took 6 bases from V and 5 from J; bases not matched to a gene: 16. Per the germline V gene, CDR1 is MDHEN and CDR2 is SYDVKM. The CDR3 totals 17 residues. CDR3 nucleotide sequence: TGTGCCAGCAGCCCCTCTGTTTGGACAGGGGAATGGACTGAAGCTTTCTTT. Amino acid sequence: CASSPSVWTGEWTEAFF.

The chain recombines TRBV27 with TRBJ1-1; perhaps TRBD1 as D (6 bases). Germline V gives CDR1 MNHEY, CDR2 SMNVEV (reference sequence). The CDR3 has 15 residues. V was shortened by 5 bases and J by 1 base, with 14 bases between the two germline ends. The DNA for the CDR3 is TGTGCCAGCAGTCCATTGACAGGTCAGAACACTGAAGCTTTCTTT. Its protein is CASSPLTGQNTEAFF.

In this sample, this clone turned up once. Other DNA sequences of this sample code for an identical CDR3. The chain links TRBV5-4 to TRBJ2-1, with TRBD2 identical over 9 bases. Germline assignment: CDR1 SGHNT and CDR2 YYREEE (reference sequence). This CDR3 is built from 15 residues. V shed 0 bases and J 7 bases; nucleotides not matched to a gene: 5. The CDR3 sequence: CASSLVAGGPNEQFF. Written as DNA, the CDR3 is TGTGCCAGCAGCTTGGTTGCGGGAGGGCCGAATGAGCAGTTCTTC.

The V and J genes are TRBV4-2 and TRBJ2-5; 8 bases agree with TRBD1. J gave up 6 bases and V 3 bases, and 12 bases lay outside the gene matches. The V gene's germline CDR1 is LGHNA and CDR2 YNFKEQ. The CDR3 is 16 amino acids. CDR3 sequence: CASSQGTGENSKTQYF. In nucleotides, the CDR3 is TGTGCCAGCAGCCAGGGGACAGGCGAGAATTCGAAGACCCAGTACTTC.

The gene calls are TRBV28 and TRBJ1-5; 7 bases match TRBD1. The CDR3 sequence is 17 residues long. The germline V gene has CDR1 MDHEN and CDR2 SYDVKM. The V gene end was trimmed by 8 bases and the J gene end by 2 bases; junction bases not matched to a gene: 15. CDR3 sequence: CASRRSTGAGGNQPQHF. As DNA, the CDR3 is TGTGCCAGCCGACGATCAACAGGGGCCGGGGGCAATCAGCCCCAGCATTTT.

The rearrangement joins TRBV5-5 to TRBJ2-7, with 7 positions matching TRBD2. The CDR3 spans 16 residues. V was pared by 4 bases and J by 0 bases, with 10 bases of the junction left unmatched. CDR1 is SGHKS, CDR2 YYEKEE, per germline (reference sequence). In nucleotides, the CDR3 is TGTGCCAGCAGCCTCCCGGGGGGTCTATACTCCTACGAGCAGTACTTC. Translated, it gives CASSLPGGLYSYEQYF.

In DNA, the CDR3 is TGTGCCAGCAGTGAATCTACCTACGAGCAGTACTTC. Translated: CASSESTYEQYF. The J gene is TRBJ2-7, the V gene TRBV25-1; D not certain. Looked up from germline, CDR1 is MGHDK and CDR2 is SYGVNS. The CDR3 has 12 amino acids. Trimming left V 1 base short and J 2 bases short, with 3 bases between.

The V and J genes are TRBV15 and TRBJ1-2, with TRBD1 matching over 7 bases. Losses at the gene ends were 4 bases for V and 5 bases for J; bases not matched to a gene: 10. CDR1 and CDR2 (germline): LNHNV, YYDKDF (reference sequence). The CDR3 loop spans 15 amino acids. This CDR3 is CATSKGGGGIYGYTF. Here the CDR3 DNA reads TGTGCCACCAGCAAAGGAGGAGGGGGCATTTATGGCTACACCTTC.

V is TRBV27 and J is TRBJ2-6; the D is unclear. CDR1 and CDR2 (germline): MNHEY, SMNVEV (reference sequence). This CDR3 has 16 residues. V lost 4 bases and J lost 0, with 10 bases in between. The CDR3 coding sequence is TGTGCCAGCAGTTACGCCGGCAGCTCTGGGGCCAACGTCCTGACTTTC. It encodes CASSYAGSSGANVLTF.

The J gene is TRBJ2-7, the V gene TRBV28; TRBD2 matches 11 bases. CDR1 and CDR2 (germline): MDHEN, SYDVKM. J lost 7 bases, V lost 3 bases, and 8 bases had no gene match. The CDR3 is 15 amino acids. The CDR3 region has the DNA TGTGCCAGCAGTTTGATTAGCGGGAGGGCGCGGGAGCAGTACTTC. Protein: CASSLISGRAREQYF.

This chain joins TRBV11-2 and TRBJ2-1, with 9 positions matching TRBD2. Germline V gives CDR1 SGHAT, CDR2 FQNNGV. V lost 4 bases to trimming and J lost 7 bases; unmatched junction nucleotides: 11. The CDR3 covers 16 residues. Here the CDR3 DNA reads TGTGCCAGCAGCTCACGCGGGAGGGCCGTCCCGAATGAGCAGTTCTTC. Translation: CASSSRGRAVPNEQFF.

The gene calls are TRBV5-6 and TRBJ1-6; D unresolved. The CDR3 has 13 residues. Per germline, CDR1 SGHDT and CDR2 YYEEEE. Trimming removed 7 bases from V and 10 bases from J, with 15 bases in between. This CDR3 is CASQGGVGSPLHF. The CDR3 bases are TGTGCCAGCCAAGGCGGGGTGGGCTCACCCCTCCACTTT.